This T cell receptor beta chain was sequenced in a study of T cells in Graves' hyperthyroidism and ophthalmopathy. Many counts were recorded for this clonotype. Amplified TCR beta CDR3 regions derived from RNA transcripts. TCR CDR3 underwent first-round RT-PCR with the HTBI primer set. From the multiplex PCR reads, TCRdb called clonotypes with MiXCR, one entry per CDR3 protein. The sample carries around 340,000 distinct CDR3 sequences, about a sixth recorded once. The V end was cut by 1 base, the J end by 6 bases, with 15 bases between. The CDR3 has 14 residues. Germline CDR1 is DFQATT and CDR2 is SNEGSKA (reference sequence). Hyperthyroidism, newly diagnosed and lasting under 2 months, affected patients aged 18 to 65. Clinicians diagnosed patients from clinical symptoms, serum thyroxine and TRAb, thyroid ultrasound and orbital computed tomography. Blood was obtained at the first hyperthyroidism diagnosis, which preceded any ophthalmopathy symptoms.

The rearrangement links TRBV20-1 to TRBJ1-1, with D hard to call. This sequence was found in a woman under 40 with Graves' hyperthyroidism that later progressed to Graves' ophthalmopathy. The sample was blood. DNA of the CDR3: TGCAGTGCTAGAGTGGAGTCCCTTTCCCCTGAAGCTTTCTTT. Its protein is CSARVESLSPEAFF.